The 5 T cell receptor beta chains below all came from one sample that was sequenced in a study of tumor-infiltrating lymphocytes in oesophageal squamous cell carcinoma. MiXCR, run by TCRdb on the PCR reads, gives a single entry per CDR3 protein. The repertoire consists of more than 15,000 distinct CDR3 sequences, with 45% to 50% occurring once and the leading ten covering about a quarter. The specimen sequenced was esophageal tumor tissue. The receptors stem from a male donor with esophageal squamous cell carcinoma.

The chain employs TRBV7-9 and TRBJ2-1; 7 bases map to TRBD2. V was clipped by 5 bases and J by 8 bases; unmatched bases: 15. Germline V gene sequence: CDR1 SEHNR, CDR2 FQNEAQ (reference sequence). This CDR3 is built from 16 residues. The DNA of the CDR3 is TGTGCCAGCAGCCGGATAGGGGAGGGCCTTAGCGATGAGCAGTTCTTC. It is translated as CASSRIGEGLSDEQFF.

This clonotype was seen many times. The V gene is TRBV11-2, the J gene TRBJ2-7; 9 bases are a match to TRBD2. The germline gives CDR1 SGHAT, CDR2 FQNNGV. CDR3 size: 18 residues. The V and J ends lost 0 bases and 2 bases, in that order; junction bases with no gene match: 11. CDR3 sequence: CASSLDWLAGSLTYEQYF. DNA of the CDR3: TGTGCCAGCAGCTTAGATTGGCTAGCGGGAAGCCTTACCTACGAGCAGTACTTC.

This clonotype was found once. This chain links TRBV28 with TRBJ2-3, with 8 bases matching TRBD1. With the DNA end fitting TRBJ2-7 better, the J assignment may be wrong. The germline V gene encodes CDR1 MDHEN and CDR2 SYDVKM. CDR3 length: 14 amino acids. The CDR3 region has the DNA TGTGCCAGCAGGGTATCAGGGGGCGCCTACGAGCAGTACTTC. As protein: CASRVSGGAYEQYF.

In this sample, this clonotype turned up a few times. The CDR3, as DNA: TGTGCCACCAAGGGGTCCTCTGGGGCCAACGTCCTGACTTTC. This encodes CATKGSSGANVLTF. This sequence joins TRBV6-1 and TRBJ2-6, with a tentative D call TRBD1 (5 bases). Germline V CDR1 and CDR2: MNHNS, SASEGT. Trimming removed 10 bases from V and 0 bases from J, with 10 bases in between. The CDR3 extends over 14 amino acids.

This clonotype was observed a single time. The chain couples TRBV10-2 to TRBJ2-7; TRBD2 matches at 7 bases. The length of the CDR3 is 16 residues. V was pared by 6 bases and J by 2 bases, with 13 bases of the junction left unmatched. Germline assignment: CDR1 WSHSY and CDR2 SAAADI. The CDR3 is CASSHRIMGGTYEQYF. DNA of the CDR3: TGCGCCAGCAGCCACCGGATAATGGGAGGGACCTACGAGCAGTACTTC.